Listed below are T cell receptor beta chains from one sample, sequenced in a study of T cell clonotyping in hematopoietic cell transplantation. Using immunoSEQ multiplex PCR, the repertoire was profiled, and TCRdb retains in-frame clones only, with some absent. The sample lists 5,000 to 6,000 clones; 77% were seen once. This material consisted of PBMCs, taken 100 days after allogeneic stem cell transplant. The receptors originated from a male patient aged 50 to 60 who had an allogeneic stem cell transplant from an unrelated donor, so the T cells may come from the graft donor. Some clones in this sample may be carry-over from other donors' samples. The CDR3 runs from the conserved cysteine through the conserved F or W. The D gene is left open where the match is weak. Where a row states a size, it is once, few, many or the class of an expanded clone; other rows omit it.

abundance: .; d_gene: TRBD2; v_gene: TRBV7-3; j_gene: TRBJ2-1; CDR3aa: CASSLIVSGGYNEQFF; CDR3nt: TGTGCCAGCAGCTTAATAGTTAGCGGGGGCTACAATGAGCAGTTCTTC
abundance: .; d_gene: TRBD2; v_gene: TRBV5-1; j_gene: TRBJ2-7; CDR3aa: CASSSLAGGPYEQYF; CDR3nt: TGCGCCAGCAGCTCCTTAGCGGGAGGGCCCTACGAGCAGTACTTC
abundance: once; d_gene: .; v_gene: TRBV9; j_gene: TRBJ2-1; CDR3aa: CASSVMGSLGGYNEQFF; CDR3nt: TGTGCCAGCAGCGTAATGGGCTCCCTAGGAGGGTACAATGAGCAGTTCTTC
abundance: .; d_gene: .; v_gene: TRBV30; j_gene: TRBJ2-7; CDR3aa: CAWTSPRYEQYF; CDR3nt: TGTGCCTGGACCAGCCCACGTTACGAGCAGTACTTC
abundance: .; d_gene: .; v_gene: TRBV27; j_gene: TRBJ1-5; CDR3aa: CASRLAGDRPQHF; CDR3nt: TGTGCCAGCAGGCTAGCTGGCGACCGGCCCCAGCATTTT
abundance: .; d_gene: .; v_gene: TRBV2; j_gene: TRBJ1-2; CDR3aa: CASRLSGTSWGYGYTF; CDR3nt: TGTGCCAGCAGACTCTCCGGGACATCGTGGGGCTATGGCTACACCTTC
abundance: .; d_gene: TRBD2; v_gene: TRBV30; j_gene: TRBJ2-1; CDR3aa: CAWSVSGRDILF; CDR3nt: TGTGCCTGGAGTGTGTCAGGGAGGGATATCCTCTTC
abundance: .; d_gene: TRBD1; v_gene: TRBV6-6; j_gene: TRBJ1-5; CDR3aa: CASSPGGGGNQPQHF; CDR3nt: TGTGCCAGCAGTCCAGGGGGGGGCGGTAATCAGCCCCAGCATTTT
abundance: .; d_gene: TRBD1; v_gene: TRBV9; j_gene: TRBJ2-1; CDR3aa: CASSGQGSSYNEQFF; CDR3nt: TGTGCCAGCAGCGGACAGGGTAGTTCCTACAATGAGCAGTTCTTC
abundance: .; d_gene: .; v_gene: TRBV5-6; j_gene: TRBJ2-1; CDR3aa: CASSVGGGSYNEQFF; CDR3nt: TGTGCCAGCAGCGTTGGAGGGGGCTCCTACAATGAGCAGTTCTTC
abundance: .; d_gene: TRBD2; v_gene: TRBV6-5; j_gene: TRBJ2-7; CDR3aa: CASRPRLAGSYEQYF; CDR3nt: TGTGCCAGCAGGCCTAGACTAGCGGGAAGCTACGAGCAGTACTTC
abundance: few; d_gene: .; v_gene: TRBV5-1; j_gene: TRBJ2-1; CDR3aa: CASSFGGSSYNEQFF; CDR3nt: TGCGCCAGCAGCTTCGGGGGAAGCTCCTACAATGAGCAGTTCTTC
abundance: once; d_gene: .; v_gene: TRBV5-6; j_gene: TRBJ1-1; CDR3aa: CASSLSQGTEAFF; CDR3nt: TGTGCCAGCAGCTTGAGCCAGGGCACTGAAGCTTTCTTT
abundance: .; d_gene: TRBD1; v_gene: TRBV6-6; j_gene: TRBJ2-1; CDR3aa: CASRRQGIYNEQFF; CDR3nt: TGTGCCAGCAGGCGACAGGGAATTTACAATGAGCAGTTCTTC
abundance: few; d_gene: .; v_gene: TRBV29-1; j_gene: TRBJ1-1; CDR3aa: CSVDVAGMNTEAFF; CDR3nt: TGCAGCGTTGATGTGGCAGGAATGAACACTGAAGCTTTCTTT
abundance: .; d_gene: .; v_gene: TRBV5-6; j_gene: TRBJ2-7; CDR3aa: CASSPGSWDWLAYEQYF; CDR3nt: TGTGCCAGCAGCCCGGGGAGCTGGGACTGGCTCGCCTACGAGCAGTACTTC
abundance: .; d_gene: TRBD1; v_gene: TRBV15; j_gene: TRBJ1-2; CDR3aa: CATSPNGQANWVHGYTF; CDR3nt: TGTGCCACCAGTCCCAACGGACAGGCCAATTGGGTCCATGGCTACACCTTC
abundance: .; d_gene: .; v_gene: TRBV10-3; j_gene: TRBJ1-1; CDR3aa: CAISEQGNTEAFF; CDR3nt: TGTGCCATCAGTGAACAGGGGAACACTGAAGCTTTCTTT
abundance: .; d_gene: .; v_gene: TRBV30; j_gene: TRBJ2-2; CDR3aa: CAWASGAVGELFF; CDR3nt: TGTGCCTGGGCGTCTGGGGCTGTCGGGGAGCTGTTTTTT
abundance: .; d_gene: TRBD1; v_gene: TRBV9; j_gene: TRBJ1-2; CDR3aa: CASSVEGQGYGGYTF; CDR3nt: TGTGCCAGCAGCGTAGAGGGACAGGGGTATGGTGGCTACACCTTC
abundance: .; d_gene: TRBD1; v_gene: TRBV6-1; j_gene: TRBJ2-7; CDR3aa: CASSKTTGTSDEQYF; CDR3nt: TGTGCCAGCAGTAAAACGACAGGGACCAGCGACGAGCAGTACTTC
abundance: .; d_gene: TRBD1; v_gene: TRBV27; j_gene: TRBJ1-2; CDR3aa: CASSPLSGTDIYGYTF; CDR3nt: TGTGCCAGCAGTCCTTTATCCGGGACAGATATATATGGCTACACCTTC
abundance: .; d_gene: .; v_gene: TRBV7-2; j_gene: TRBJ2-1; CDR3aa: CASSLEAQGYNEQFF; CDR3nt: TGTGCCAGCAGCTTAGAGGCCCAGGGTTACAATGAGCAGTTCTTC
abundance: .; d_gene: .; v_gene: TRBV7-2; j_gene: TRBJ2-3; CDR3aa: CASSTDGRLTDTQYF; CDR3nt: TGTGCCAGCAGCACAGACGGGAGACTCACAGATACGCAGTATTTT
abundance: .; d_gene: .; v_gene: TRBV7-7; j_gene: TRBJ2-3; CDR3aa: CASSFAPRGAPGTDTQYF; CDR3nt: TGTGCTAGCAGCTTCGCCCCGAGGGGGGCCCCTGGGACAGATACGCAGTATTTT
abundance: .; d_gene: TRBD1; v_gene: TRBV5-6; j_gene: TRBJ1-2; CDR3aa: CASSFLSGQGSYGYTF; CDR3nt: TGTGCCAGCAGCTTCCTCTCGGGACAGGGGTCCTATGGCTACACCTTC
abundance: .; d_gene: TRBD2; v_gene: TRBV13; j_gene: TRBJ2-1; CDR3aa: CASSSGTSGAGSYNEQFF; CDR3nt: TGTGCCAGCAGCTCCGGGACTAGCGGAGCTGGCTCCTACAATGAGCAGTTCTTC
abundance: medium-sized; d_gene: .; v_gene: TRBV27; j_gene: TRBJ1-5; CDR3aa: CASSWGAEGQPQHF; CDR3nt: TGTGCCAGCAGTTGGGGGGCGGAGGGTCAGCCCCAGCATTTT
abundance: few; d_gene: .; v_gene: TRBV7-2; j_gene: TRBJ1-2; CDR3aa: CASSPGGPMGYTF; CDR3nt: TGTGCCAGCAGCCCCGGGGGTCCCATGGGCTACACCTTC
abundance: .; d_gene: TRBD1; v_gene: TRBV6-1; j_gene: TRBJ1-2; CDR3aa: CASSEVQGAGYGYTF; CDR3nt: TGTGCCAGCAGTGAAGTCCAGGGGGCAGGCTATGGCTACACCTTC
abundance: .; d_gene: TRBD1; v_gene: TRBV30; j_gene: TRBJ2-7; CDR3aa: CAWRTGGYEQYF; CDR3nt: TGTGCCTGGAGAACAGGGGGCTACGAGCAGTACTTC
abundance: .; d_gene: .; v_gene: TRBV5-1; j_gene: TRBJ2-7; CDR3aa: CASSPTSGTYEQYF; CDR3nt: TGCGCCAGCAGCCCGACTAGTGGTACCTACGAGCAGTACTTC
abundance: medium-sized; d_gene: TRBD1; v_gene: TRBV28; j_gene: TRBJ1-2; CDR3aa: CASSLAPGGPNYGYTF; CDR3nt: TGTGCCAGCAGTTTGGCCCCAGGGGGCCCTAACTATGGCTACACCTTC
abundance: .; d_gene: .; v_gene: TRBV5-1; j_gene: TRBJ2-2; CDR3aa: CASSSTGPPGELFF; CDR3nt: TGCGCCAGCAGCTCGACAGGTCCCCCCGGGGAGCTGTTTTTT
abundance: .; d_gene: .; v_gene: TRBV5-4; j_gene: TRBJ2-7; CDR3aa: CASSLELTRASSEQYF; CDR3nt: TGTGCCAGCAGCTTGGAGCTCACCAGGGCAAGTAGCGAGCAGTACTTC
abundance: .; d_gene: .; v_gene: TRBV7-7; j_gene: TRBJ1-1; CDR3aa: CASTPLTNTEAFF; CDR3nt: TGTGCTAGCACCCCACTAACGAACACTGAAGCTTTCTTT
abundance: .; d_gene: TRBD1; v_gene: TRBV6-5; j_gene: TRBJ2-1; CDR3aa: CASRRQGIYNEQFF; CDR3nt: TGTGCCAGCAGGCGACAGGGAATTTACAATGAGCAGTTCTTC
abundance: .; d_gene: .; v_gene: TRBV30; j_gene: TRBJ1-3; CDR3aa: CAWRGTFSGNTIYF; CDR3nt: TGTGCCTGGAGAGGAACCTTCTCTGGAAACACCATATATTTT
abundance: .; d_gene: .; v_gene: TRBV10-3; j_gene: TRBJ1-6; CDR3aa: CAIRGLDSNSPLHF; CDR3nt: TGTGCCATCAGGGGGCTGGATTCTAATTCACCCCTCCACTTT
abundance: .; d_gene: TRBD1; v_gene: TRBV27; j_gene: TRBJ1-1; CDR3aa: CASSTGGAVTEAFF; CDR3nt: TGTGCCAGCAGTACAGGGGGCGCTGTCACTGAAGCTTTCTTT
abundance: once; d_gene: TRBD1; v_gene: TRBV10-3; j_gene: TRBJ2-1; CDR3aa: CAISAQRSSDRGFLNEQFF; CDR3nt: TGTGCCATCAGTGCTCAGCGAAGCTCGGACAGGGGATTTTTGAATGAGCAGTTCTTC
abundance: .; d_gene: .; v_gene: TRBV7-8; j_gene: TRBJ2-3; CDR3aa: CASSFGLDTQYF; CDR3nt: TGTGCCAGCAGCTTCGGACTGGATACGCAGTATTTT
abundance: .; d_gene: .; v_gene: TRBV28; j_gene: TRBJ2-2; CDR3aa: CASIRPLQVAGELFF; CDR3nt: TGTGCCAGCATCCGGCCCTTGCAGGTCGCCGGGGAGCTGTTTTTT
abundance: few; d_gene: .; v_gene: TRBV30; j_gene: TRBJ2-5; CDR3aa: CAWESLYQETQYF; CDR3nt: TGTGCCTGGGAAAGTCTGTACCAAGAGACCCAGTACTTC
abundance: .; d_gene: .; v_gene: TRBV29-1; j_gene: TRBJ1-1; CDR3aa: CSVDRNTEAFF; CDR3nt: TGCAGCGTTGACCGAAACACTGAAGCTTTCTTT
abundance: .; d_gene: TRBD2; v_gene: TRBV6-6; j_gene: TRBJ2-7; CDR3aa: CASRTSGRAYEQYF; CDR3nt: TGTGCCAGCAGGACTAGCGGGAGGGCCTACGAGCAGTACTTC
abundance: .; d_gene: TRBD1; v_gene: TRBV5-1; j_gene: TRBJ1-2; CDR3aa: CASSLSGQGASGYTF; CDR3nt: TGCGCCAGCAGCTTGTCAGGACAGGGGGCCTCTGGCTACACCTTC
abundance: .; d_gene: TRBD1; v_gene: TRBV25-1; j_gene: TRBJ1-2; CDR3aa: CASTTGARPYTF; CDR3nt: TGTGCCAGCACAACAGGGGCCAGGCCCTACACCTTC
abundance: .; d_gene: TRBD1; v_gene: TRBV28; j_gene: TRBJ1-5; CDR3aa: CASRQGYQPQHF; CDR3nt: TGTGCCAGCCGACAGGGCTATCAGCCCCAGCATTTT
abundance: .; d_gene: .; v_gene: TRBV18; j_gene: TRBJ1-1; CDR3aa: CASSGPMNTEAFF; CDR3nt: TGTGCCAGCTCAGGGCCTATGAACACTGAAGCTTTCTTT
abundance: .; d_gene: TRBD2; v_gene: TRBV27; j_gene: TRBJ2-5; CDR3aa: CASSRSGRALQETQYF; CDR3nt: TGTGCCAGCAGTCGGAGCGGGAGGGCCCTCCAAGAGACCCAGTACTTC
abundance: .; d_gene: TRBD2; v_gene: TRBV5-1; j_gene: TRBJ2-7; CDR3aa: CATGRGSGSYEQYF; CDR3nt: TGCGCCACCGGGCGGGGGAGTGGTTCCTACGAGCAGTACTTC
abundance: .; d_gene: TRBD2; v_gene: TRBV7-2; j_gene: TRBJ2-7; CDR3aa: CASSPRDGWGGYEQYF; CDR3nt: TGTGCCAGCAGCCCGCGGGACGGCTGGGGGGGCTACGAGCAGTACTTC
abundance: once; d_gene: .; v_gene: TRBV29-1; j_gene: TRBJ2-7; CDR3aa: CSAGQESHEQYF; CDR3nt: TGCAGCGCGGGGCAGGAGTCCCACGAGCAGTACTTC
abundance: .; d_gene: .; v_gene: TRBV30; j_gene: TRBJ1-5; CDR3aa: CAWSVGNDDQPQHF; CDR3nt: TGTGCCTGGAGTGTCGGCAACGACGATCAGCCCCAGCATTTT